The T cell receptor (beta chain) under discussion was sequenced for a study of cytomegalovirus exposure and HLA in healthy donors. As for the study in general: Earlier results showed 120 million or so unique TCR beta sequences derived from approximately 180 million T cells.

Study-wide findings and caveats: It was in a later analysis that TCR association rates were seen to vary by HLA locus, highest for DRB1 and lowest for HLA-C. On later analysis, the bulk of CMV-associated TCR beta chains appeared to be HLA-restricted.

Per the germline V gene, CDR1 is LGHNA and CDR2 is YNFKEQ. V lost 1 base and J lost 4; bases outside the gene matches: 8. This CDR3 comprises 18 residues. Details on this clone: Its matching antigen is unknown.

PCR primers comprised 60 Vbeta and 13 Jbeta primers. Measured with immunoSEQ multiplex PCR; TCRdb has only the in-frame clones, and not every one. The sample shows some 180,000 clones, around 76% of them seen only once. What was sequenced was PBMCs. The chain combines TRBV4-2 with TRBJ2-7, with 15 positions matching TRBD2. The TCR comes from a woman aged 30 to 39 in good health and CMV-seropositive. In nucleotides, the CDR3 is TGTGCCAGCAGCCAAGGATGGGGACTAGCGGGGGGAGTTTACGAGCAGTACTTC. As protein: CASSQGWGLAGGVYEQYF.